This T cell receptor (beta chain) is from a study of blood T cell repertoires in COVID-19. Study summary: Material from acute and convalescent COVID-19 was sourced from the United States, Italy and Spain. Nucleic acid was either cDNA or gDNA, and it came from T cells, B-cell-depleted T cells, or PBMCs.

As handled by the study authors: How many nucleated cells were present was estimated from reference gene primer amplification. Sequencing used immunoSEQ multiplex PCR; TCRdb keeps in-frame clones, though not all of them. V and J calls and clone size are as listed in that table; D and trimming were resolved from the DNA. Counted here are tens of thousands of clones, more than 75% occurring once; the ten biggest clones make up 7% to 10%. CDR1 MGHRA and CDR2 YSYEKL come from the germline V gene. The CDR3 sequence is 15 residues long. J lost 2 bases, V lost 4 bases, and 2 bases had no gene match. Sequenced input: peripheral blood. The rearrangement joins TRBV4-1 to TRBJ2-5; 12 bases agree with TRBD2. The receptor was isolated from a man aged 50-60 years with active COVID-19. CDR3 nucleotides: TGCGCCAGCAGCCCCGGACTAGCGGGGCAAGAGACCCAGTACTTC. Protein product: CASSPGLAGQETQYF.